This entry lists 23 T cell receptor beta chains sequenced from one sample in a study of cytomegalovirus exposure and HLA in healthy donors. The repertoire was sequenced with immunoSEQ multiplex PCR; TCRdb's copy has only in-frame clones and lacks some. The table records 100,000 or so clones, around 87% of them present only once. The sequenced material came from PBMCs. These receptors originate from a woman aged 18-29 years in good health and CMV-seropositive.

This rearrangement joins TRBV16 to TRBJ1-1, with D possibly TRBD1 on 6 matching bases. The CDR3 consists of 14 residues. Trimming removed 4 bases from V and 0 bases from J, with 9 bases in between. Germline V gene lookup returns CDR1 KGHSY and CDR2 FQNENV. The CDR3 loop is CASSRQAMNTEAFF. The CDR3 DNA sequence: TGTGCCAGCAGCCGACAGGCCATGAACACTGAAGCTTTCTTT. The variable domain in full, with the rest retrieved from reference TRBV16 and TRBJ1-1, is GEEVAQTPKHLVRGEGQKAKLYCAPIKGHSYVFWYQQVLKNEFKFLISFQNENVFDETGMPKERFSAKCLPNSPCSLEIQATKLEDSAVYFCASSRQAMNTEAFFGQGTRLTVV.

The genes are TRBV9 and TRBJ2-1; TRBD2 is a possible D gene (5 bases). Trimming shortened V by 0 bases and J by 12 bases, and 7 bases separated the two germline ends. Germline values: CDR1 SGDLS, CDR2 YYNGEE. The CDR3 runs 11 residues. The CDR3 reads CASSVEGAQFF. The DNA of the CDR3 is TGTGCCAGCAGCGTAGAGGGAGCGCAGTTCTTC.

The V gene is TRBV6-1, the J gene TRBJ1-5; D gene uncertain. The V gene's germline CDR1 is MNHNS and CDR2 SASEGT. V was cut by 3 bases and J by 5 bases, with 8 bases left in between. This CDR3 region has 13 residues. The CDR3, as DNA: TGTGCCAGCAGTGACTTTTTAGATCAGCCCCAGCATTTT. Residues: CASSDFLDQPQHF.

The CDR3 spells CASSEGHRNTEAFF. The DNA for the CDR3 is TGTGCCAGCAGTGAGGGACATAGGAACACTGAAGCTTTCTTT. This sequence joins TRBV6-5 and TRBJ1-1; possible D gene TRBD1, 6 bases. Germline V gene sequence: CDR1 MNHEY, CDR2 SVGAGI. The V end was cut by 5 bases, the J end by 1 base, with 11 bases between. This CDR3 contains 14 residues.

The V and J genes are TRBV9 and TRBJ2-1; TRBD2 agrees at 9 bases. The CDR3 covers 13 residues. Germline CDR1 SGDLS, CDR2 YYNGEE. V lost 4 bases and J lost 7; bases outside the gene matches: 3. CDR3 nucleotides: TGTGCCAGCAGCCCGAGCGGGGGGAATGAGCAGTTCTTC. Its protein is CASSPSGGNEQFF. Drawing the rest from reference TRBV9 and TRBJ2-1, the complete variable domain is DSGVTQTPKHLITATGQRVTLRCSPRSGDLSVYWYQQSLDQGLQFLIQYYNGEERAKGNILERFSAQQFPDLHSELNLSSLELGDSALYFCASSPSGGNEQFFGPGTRLTVL.

This chain connects TRBV4-1 to TRBJ1-2; D is unclear. The V gene lost 3 bases and the J gene lost 3 bases, with 11 bases spanning the gap. Germline V gives CDR1 MGHRA, CDR2 YSYEKL. CDR3 size: 14 residues. This CDR3 reads CASSQARGDYGYTF. Written as DNA, the CDR3 is TGCGCCAGCAGCCAGGCCCGGGGAGACTATGGCTACACCTTC.

This chain links TRBV13 with TRBJ2-7; TRBD2 agrees at 10 bases. The junction had 5 bases not matched to a gene; V was cut back by 3 bases and J by 3 bases. The CDR3 has 15 residues. CDR1 is PRHDT, CDR2 FYEKMQ, per germline (reference sequence). The DNA of the CDR3 is TGTGCCAGCAGCTTTCCGTCTAGCGGGAGCTACGAGCAGTACTTC. Protein product: CASSFPSSGSYEQYF.

The chain links TRBV28 to TRBJ1-1, with 7 bases matching TRBD1. In germline, CDR1 is MDHEN, CDR2 SYDVKM. V gave up 9 bases and J gave up 5 bases; unmatched junction bases: 6. This CDR3 spans 12 amino acids. Here the CDR3 reads CASWDRGTEAFF. CDR3 sequence (DNA): TGTGCCAGTTGGGACAGAGGGACTGAAGCTTTCTTT.

The J gene is TRBJ2-5, the V gene TRBV28, with TRBD1 identical over 7 bases. With 5 bases clipped from V and 5 bases from J, the junction kept 5 bases outside the gene matches. Looked up from germline, CDR1 is MDHEN and CDR2 is SYDVKM. The CDR3 totals 13 residues. CDR3 DNA: TGTGCCAGCAGTGACAGGGAAGCTGAGACCCAGTACTTC. Protein sequence: CASSDREAETQYF.

The genes are TRBV14 and TRBJ2-5; unclear D gene. V dropped 1 base and J dropped 9 bases, with 6 bases sitting between them. Germline V gene lookup returns CDR1 SGHDN and CDR2 FVKESK. This CDR3 has 11 residues. As DNA, the CDR3 is TGTGCCAGCAGCCAAGGGCCCCCCCAGTACTTC. It specifies CASSQGPPQYF.

Notes on this clone: The germline gene is not matched at one end of the junction; a read error may be the cause. This rearrangement joins TRBV5-1 to TRBJ2-2, with 8 bases lining up with TRBD1. The CDR3 length is 14 residues. The germline V gene encodes CDR1 SGHRS and CDR2 YFSETQ. For the CDR3, the DNA is TGCGCCAGCACCTTGACAGGGGACACCGGGGAGCTGTTTTTT. It codes for CASTLTGDTGELFF.

The V gene is TRBV19, the J gene TRBJ1-2, with 11 bases matching TRBD1. J lost 2 bases, V lost 6 bases, and 2 bases had no gene match. The CDR3 spans 14 residues. CDR1 is LNHDA, CDR2 SQIVND, per germline (reference sequence). DNA for the CDR3: TGTGCCAGTAGCTGGGACAGGGGGAACTATGGCTACACCTTC. Its translation: CASSWDRGNYGYTF.

For this clone: At one boundary the junction diverges from the germline segment, which might be a read error. The J gene is TRBJ2-5, the V gene TRBV7-7; TRBD1 agrees at 11 bases. Germline V gene data show CDR1 as SSHAT and CDR2 as FNYEAQ (reference sequence). The CDR3 length is 14 residues. The CDR3 DNA is TGTGCTAGCAGCCCGGGGACAGGGGGGGAGACCCAGTACTTC. It translates to CASSPGTGGETQYF.

The chain carries TRBV6-5 and TRBJ2-7, with D tentatively TRBD1 (6 bases). Trimming left V 7 bases short and J 5 bases short, with 18 bases between. CDR1 and CDR2 from the germline V gene are MNHEY and SVGAGI. The CDR3 loop spans 14 amino acids. CDR3 DNA sequence: TGTGCCAGCACTCGAGGGGGTCAAGCTGACGAGCAGTACTTC. This translates into CASTRGGQADEQYF.

Written as DNA, the CDR3 is TGTGCCAGCAGCTCGGGTGGCCCCCAGCATTTT. Amino acids: CASSSGGPQHF. This chain uses TRBV7-6 with TRBJ1-5; D ambiguous. Germline CDR1 and CDR2: SGHVS and FNYEAQ. CDR3 length: 11 residues. Trimming removed 4 bases from V and 10 bases from J, with 8 bases in between.

This clone has just one count. This rearrangement joins TRBV6-4 to TRBJ2-3; 12 nucleotides agree with TRBD2. V dropped 0 bases and J dropped 1; count of bases not matched to a gene: 17. The CDR3 is made up of 22 amino acids. The germline V gene has CDR1 MRHNA and CDR2 SNTAGT. The CDR3 nucleotides are TGTGCCAGCAGTGACTCGAGTCTGTCGGTCCTAGCGGGAGGGGAGGGCACAGATACGCAGTATTTT. Protein sequence: CASSDSSLSVLAGGEGTDTQYF.

The chain joins TRBV6-1 to TRBJ1-6, with a weak D call TRBD1 (5 bases). Looked up from germline, CDR1 is MNHNS and CDR2 is SASEGT. V was pared by 5 bases and J by 7 bases, with 15 bases between. This CDR3 is built from 15 residues. This CDR3 reads CASSLAGGENSPLHF. CDR3 nucleotide sequence: TGTGCCAGCAGTCTCGCCGGGGGGGAGAATTCACCCCTCCACTTT.

The gene calls are TRBV29-1 and TRBJ2-3; possible D gene TRBD2, 6 bases. V dropped 6 bases and J dropped 2 bases, with 12 bases sitting between them. The V gene's germline CDR1 is SQVTM and CDR2 ANQGSEA. CDR3 size: 13 residues. The DNA of the CDR3 is TGCAGCGTCGTGGGGGGAAACACAGATACGCAGTATTTT. Its protein product is CSVVGGNTDTQYF.

This clone was recorded a few times. V and J are TRBV14 and TRBJ2-3; 8 bases map to TRBD2. V trimming: 3 bases; J trimming: 4 bases; junction bases outside the gene matches: 6. This CDR3 contains 15 residues. CDR1 and CDR2 from the germline V gene are SGHDN and FVKESK. CDR3 in DNA: TGTGCCAGCAGCCAGACGACTAGCGCGGCAGATACGCAGTATTTT. As protein: CASSQTTSAADTQYF.

V usage is TRBV11-1 and J usage is TRBJ2-2, with 9 bases that match TRBD2. The CDR3 extends over 16 amino acids. Germline V lookup: CDR1 SGHAT, CDR2 FQDESV (reference sequence). V trimming: 3 bases; J trimming: 2 bases; junction bases outside the gene matches: 4. The CDR3 spells CASSFRLADNTGELFF. As DNA, the CDR3 is TGTGCCAGCAGCTTCCGACTAGCGGATAACACCGGGGAGCTGTTTTTT.

This chain connects TRBV11-3 to TRBJ2-7, with 8 bases that match TRBD2. CDR3 length equals 14 residues. Germline loops: CDR1 SGHNT, CDR2 YENEEA. The V and J ends lost 3 bases and 6 bases, in that order; junction bases with no gene match: 7. CDR3 DNA sequence: TGTGCCAGCAGCTTTTGGGGCGCGGGGGGCGAGCAGTACTTC. Translation gives CASSFWGAGGEQYF. Complete variable domain (other parts from reference TRBV11-3 and TRBJ2-7): EAGVVQSPRYKIIEKKQPVAFWCNPISGHNTLYWYLQNLGQGPELLIRYENEEAVDDSQLPKDRFSAERLKGVDSTLKIQPAELGDSAVYLCASSFWGAGGEQYFGPGTRLTVT.

V and J are TRBV10-2 and TRBJ1-2; 9 positions agree with TRBD1. V lost 6 bases and J lost 5; bases outside the gene matches: 13. Germline assignment: CDR1 WSHSY and CDR2 SAAADI. The CDR3 spans 16 residues. The CDR3 sequence is CASSPTFRTGVYGYTF. The CDR3 nucleotides are TGCGCCAGCAGCCCCACCTTCCGGACAGGGGTTTATGGCTACACCTTC.

This clone appeared a single time. The CDR3 reads CASGLFVSRSGRAGGELFF. CDR3 nucleotides: TGTGCTAGTGGTTTGTTTGTATCCCGAAGCGGGAGGGCCGGCGGGGAGCTGTTTTTT. The chain uses TRBV12-5 and TRBJ2-2, with 10 bases that match TRBD2. CDR3 length: 19 residues. Germline loops: CDR1 LGHNT, CDR2 FRNRAP. V shed 2 bases and J 7 bases; nucleotides not matched to a gene: 16. The variable domain in full, completed from reference TRBV12-5 and TRBJ2-2, reads DARVTQTPRHKVTEMGQEVTMRCQPILGHNTVFWYRQTMMQGLELLAYFRNRAPLDDSGMPKDRFSAEMPDATLATLKIQPSEPRDSAVYFCASGLFVSRSGRAGGELFFGEGSRLTVL.